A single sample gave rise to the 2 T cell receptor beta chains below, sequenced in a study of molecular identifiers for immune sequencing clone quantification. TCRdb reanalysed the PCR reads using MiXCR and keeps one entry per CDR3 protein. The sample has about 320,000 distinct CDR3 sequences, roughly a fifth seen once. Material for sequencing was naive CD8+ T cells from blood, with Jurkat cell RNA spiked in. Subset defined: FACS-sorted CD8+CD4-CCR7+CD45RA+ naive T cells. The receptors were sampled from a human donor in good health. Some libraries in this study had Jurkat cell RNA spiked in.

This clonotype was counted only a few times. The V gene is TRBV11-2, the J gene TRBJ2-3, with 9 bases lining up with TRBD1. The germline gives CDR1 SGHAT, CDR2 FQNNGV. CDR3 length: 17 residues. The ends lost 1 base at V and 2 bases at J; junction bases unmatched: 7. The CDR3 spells CASSLVRGQGNTDTQYF. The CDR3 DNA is TGTGCCAGCAGCTTAGTAAGAGGACAGGGGAACACAGATACGCAGTATTTT.

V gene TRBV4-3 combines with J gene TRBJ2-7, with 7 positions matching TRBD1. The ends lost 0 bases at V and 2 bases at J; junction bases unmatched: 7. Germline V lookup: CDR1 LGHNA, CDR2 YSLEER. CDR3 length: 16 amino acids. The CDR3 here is CASSQDRFGTAYEQYF. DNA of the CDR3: TGCGCCAGCAGCCAAGATCGGTTTGGGACAGCCTACGAGCAGTACTTC.